This entry features one TCR beta chain sequence. This record comes from a study of blood T cell repertoires in COVID-19. Study at large: Researchers got acute and convalescent COVID-19 samples from the United States, Italy and Spain. The cDNA or gDNA used as material had been derived from T cells, B-cell-depleted T cells, or PBMCs.

Original methodology: Amplification of reference gene primers provided the estimated nucleated cell counts. Using immunoSEQ multiplex PCR, the repertoire was profiled, and TCRdb retains in-frame clones only, with some absent. For V, J and clone size, that table is used; D and trimming come from the DNA. The sample holds under 250,000 clones, around 87% seen once. The V gene's germline CDR1 is MNHEY and CDR2 SVGAGI. This CDR3 has 12 residues. Trimming pared 7 bases from V and 8 bases from J, leaving 11 bases between. V usage is TRBV6-5 and J usage is TRBJ1-4, with TRBD1 as a possible D gene (5 bases). This clonotype was sampled from a woman in her seventies with active or convalescent COVID-19. Sequencing was performed on peripheral blood. The chain's CDR3 is CASKRGGEKLFF. The CDR3 nucleotides read TGTGCCAGCAAAAGGGGAGGAGAAAAACTGTTTTTT.